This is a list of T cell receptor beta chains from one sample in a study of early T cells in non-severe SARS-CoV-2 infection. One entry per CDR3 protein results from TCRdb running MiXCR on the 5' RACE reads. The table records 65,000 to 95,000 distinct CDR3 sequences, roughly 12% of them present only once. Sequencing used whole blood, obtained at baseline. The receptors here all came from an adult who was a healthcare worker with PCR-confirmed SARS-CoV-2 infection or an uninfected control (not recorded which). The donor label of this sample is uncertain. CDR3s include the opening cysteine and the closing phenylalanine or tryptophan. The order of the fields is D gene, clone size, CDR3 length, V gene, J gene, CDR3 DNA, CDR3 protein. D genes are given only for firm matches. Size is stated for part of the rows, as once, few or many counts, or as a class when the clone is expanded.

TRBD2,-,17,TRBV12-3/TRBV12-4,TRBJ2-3,TGTGCCAGCAGTTTTTTATCGACTAGCGGGTTGTCAGATACGCAGTATTTT,CASSFLSTSGLSDTQYF
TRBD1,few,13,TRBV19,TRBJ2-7,TGTGCCAGTAGTTTACAGGGGGCTAGCGAGCAGTACTTC,CASSLQGASEQYF
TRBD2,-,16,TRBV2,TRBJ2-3,TGTGCCAGCAGTGTACTAGCGGGGGGAAACACAGATACGCAGTATTTT,CASSVLAGGNTDTQYF
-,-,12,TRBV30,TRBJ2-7,TGTGCCTGGAGTAAAGGGAACTACGAGCAGTACTTC,CAWSKGNYEQYF
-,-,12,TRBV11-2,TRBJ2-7,TGTGCCAGCAGCTTTGCCACCTACGAGCGGTACTTC,CASSFATYERYF
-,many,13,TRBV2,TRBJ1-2,TGTGCCAGGGAGAGACGGGACGTCTATGGCTACACCTTC,CARERRDVYGYTF
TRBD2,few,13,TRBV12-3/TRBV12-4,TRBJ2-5,TGTGCCAGCAGTTGGGGGGGCCAAGAGACCCAGTACTTC,CASSWGGQETQYF
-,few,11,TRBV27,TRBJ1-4,TGTGCCAGCAGAAGAGACGAAAAACTGTTTTTT,CASRRDEKLFF
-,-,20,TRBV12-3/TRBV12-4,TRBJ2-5,TGTGCCAGCAGCTCAGAGTTCCTTGAGATTACCGGGACCTTTCAAGAGACCCAGTACTTC,CASSSEFLEITGTFQETQYF
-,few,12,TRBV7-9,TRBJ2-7,TGTGCCAGCAGCCCAGGCGGGCAGGGGCGGTACTTC,CASSPGGQGRYF
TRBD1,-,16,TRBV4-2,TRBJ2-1,TGTGCCAGCAGCCCCCGAGGGACAGGGATGTATAATGAGCAGTTCTTC,CASSPRGTGMYNEQFF
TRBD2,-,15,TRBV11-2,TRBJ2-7,TGTGCCAGCAGCTCGACTAGCGGGAGCTCCTACGAGCAGTACTTC,CASSSTSGSSYEQYF
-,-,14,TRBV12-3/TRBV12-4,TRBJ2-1,TGTGCCAGCAGTGTCTATACCTCGGATCCCGGGCAGTTCTTC,CASSVYTSDPGQFF
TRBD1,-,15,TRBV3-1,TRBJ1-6,TGTGCCAGCACCCTAGGGACAGGGAAGGGGTCACCCCTCCACTTT,CASTLGTGKGSPLHF
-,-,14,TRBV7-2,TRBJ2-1,TGTGCCAGCAGCTTAGAGAGGTCTGGCGGTGAGCAGTTCTTC,CASSLERSGGEQFF
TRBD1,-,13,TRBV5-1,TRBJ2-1,TGCGCCAGCAGCTTGCAGGGGGCACAGGAGCAGTTCTTC,CASSLQGAQEQFF
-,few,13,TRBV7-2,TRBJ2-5,TGTGCCAGCAGCTTAACCTTCCAAGAGACCCAGTACTTC,CASSLTFQETQYF
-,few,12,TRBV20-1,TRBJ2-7,TGCAGTGCTAGAGATAATCCCCTCGAGCAGTACTTC,CSARDNPLEQYF
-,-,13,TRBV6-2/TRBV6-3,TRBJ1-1,TGTGCCAGCAGTTGGGGAAGGAACACTGAAGCTTTCTTT,CASSWGRNTEAFF
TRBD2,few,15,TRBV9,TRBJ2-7,TGTGCCAGCAGCGCCCGACTAGCGGGAGAGGGGGAGCAGTACTTC,CASSARLAGEGEQYF
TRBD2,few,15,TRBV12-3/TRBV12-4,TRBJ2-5,TGTGCCAGCAGCTCAGTGGCGGGGGGACCCTTGACCCAGTACTTC,CASSSVAGGPLTQYF
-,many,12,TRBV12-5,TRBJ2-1,TGTGCTAGTGCTCCCCCCATCGATGAGCAGTTCTTC,CASAPPIDEQFF
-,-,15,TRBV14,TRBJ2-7,TGTGCCAGCAGCCCTACGACTGGAGGCTACTACGAGCAGTACTTC,CASSPTTGGYYEQYF
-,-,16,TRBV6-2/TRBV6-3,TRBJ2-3,TGTGCCAGCAGTTACTCGACCGGGGCTAGCACAGATACGCAGTATTTT,CASSYSTGASTDTQYF
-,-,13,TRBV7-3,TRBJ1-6,TGTGCCAGCAGCTATAACAGGGACTCACCCCTCCACTTT,CASSYNRDSPLHF
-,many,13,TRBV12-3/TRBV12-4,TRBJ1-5,TGTGCCAGCAGCAGGGACGAGGCCCAGCCCCAGCATTTT,CASSRDEAQPQHF
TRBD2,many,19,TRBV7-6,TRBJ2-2,TGTGCCAGCAGCTTAGGTAGCGGGAGGGCCACACAGAACACCGGGGAGCTGTTTTTT,CASSLGSGRATQNTGELFF
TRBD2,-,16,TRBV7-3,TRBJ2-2,TGTGCCAGCAGCTCCTGGGGACTAAGTCTATCCGGGGAGCTGTTTTTT,CASSSWGLSLSGELFF
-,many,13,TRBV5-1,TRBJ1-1,TGCGCCAGCAGCTGGACAGCGAACACTGAAGCTTTCTTT,CASSWTANTEAFF
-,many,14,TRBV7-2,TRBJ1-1,TGTGCCAGCAGCTTAGCGTGGGATCTCACTGAAGCTTTCTTT,CASSLAWDLTEAFF
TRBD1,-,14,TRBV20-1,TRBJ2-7,TGCAGTGCTAGAAGGGACAGCCTCTCCTACGAGCAGTACTTC,CSARRDSLSYEQYF
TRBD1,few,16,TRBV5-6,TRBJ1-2,TGTGCCAGCAGCTACTTTACCGGGACAGGGGGTCGCGGCTACACCTTC,CASSYFTGTGGRGYTF
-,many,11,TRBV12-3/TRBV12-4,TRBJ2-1,TGTGCCAGCAGCCTGGGGGGTGAGCAGTTCTTC,CASSLGGEQFF
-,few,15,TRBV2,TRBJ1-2,TGTGCCAGCAGTGAAAGCCAGGCCAGGTACTATGGCTACACCTTC,CASSESQARYYGYTF
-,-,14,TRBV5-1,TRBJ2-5,TGCGCCAGCAGCTTGAGCAGTTACCAAGAGACCCAGTACTTC,CASSLSSYQETQYF
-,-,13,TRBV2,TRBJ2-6,TGTGCCAGCATCAGGGGTGGGGCCAACGTCCTGACTTTC,CASIRGGANVLTF
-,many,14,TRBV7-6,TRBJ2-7,TGTGCCAGCAGCTTAGCCCAAAAGGACGGCGGGCAGTACTTC,CASSLAQKDGGQYF
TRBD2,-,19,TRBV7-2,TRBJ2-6,TGTGCCAGCAGCTTGGAGCGGGGCGGGAGGTTACCTGGGGCCAACGTCCTGACTTTC,CASSLERGGRLPGANVLTF
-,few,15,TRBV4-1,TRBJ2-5,TGCGCCAGCAGCCAAGAAGGGTGGGGACCGGAGACCCAGTACTTC,CASSQEGWGPETQYF